This T cell receptor (beta chain) emerged from a study of T cell responses to AZD1222 COVID-19 vaccine. Assay used: immunoSEQ multiplex PCR; TCRdb lists only in-frame clones, some missing. The sample holds some 200,000 clones, roughly 93% seen once. The V gene end was trimmed by 5 bases and the J gene end by 1 base; junction bases not matched to a gene: 7. There are 18 residues in the CDR3. Germline-derived CDR1 and CDR2 are SGHAT and FQNNGV. The receptor's source is an adult in good health. Material: peripheral blood, obtained on day 0 of AZD1222 vaccination. J is TRBJ2-2 and V is TRBV11-2; TRBD2 aligns across 13 bases. The CDR3 here is CASSLLRTSGGNTGELFF. The CDR3, as DNA: TGTGCCAGCAGCCTCCTTAGGACTAGCGGGGGGAACACCGGGGAGCTGTTTTTT.